Below, one T cell receptor (beta chain) is given with its context. This CDR3 comprises 17 residues. The J segment lost 7 bases and the V segment lost 7 bases, leaving 17 bases of the junction unmatched. CDR1 is LNHDA and CDR2 is SQIVND in the germline V gene (reference sequence). This sample is part of a study of blood T cell repertoires in COVID-19. Study overall: T cells, B-cell-depleted T cells, or PBMCs supplied cDNA or gDNA.

Authors' data handling: The authors estimated nucleated cell counts from reference gene primer amplification. The table came from immunoSEQ multiplex PCR; TCRdb's copy has only in-frame clones and leaves some out. The DNA gave D and trimming, while V, J and clone size come from that table. Of some 180,000 clones in the sample, roughly 81% are singletons; the top ten hold roughly 2.7%. Followed over time, Seattle patients had been enrolled while infection was active. The sample was peripheral blood. This sequence was found in a woman older than 75 with COVID-19, enrolled during active disease. J is TRBJ1-2 and V is TRBV19, with TRBD1 identical over 11 bases. The chain's CDR3 is CASTLTGLDRGRGGYTF. CDR3 coding DNA: TGTGCCAGTACCCTGACGGGCTTGGACAGGGGGCGGGGTGGCTACACCTTC.